This T cell receptor (beta chain) was sequenced during a study of shared T cell receptors in the human thymus. The method was immunoSEQ multiplex PCR; TCRdb's version includes in-frame clones alone and lacks a portion of them. Here the sample spans 540,000 or so clones, about 84% being singletons. The germline gives CDR1 MNHNY, CDR2 SVGAGI (reference sequence). Trimming stripped 0 bases from V and 0 bases from J, with 12 bases between. CDR3 length: 16 amino acids. Another study also made use of these data, one on human thymus T cells. That work adds: Thymus pieces cut out during corrective heart surgery were the tissue that was used. V and J gene usage appeared biased in thymic and blood repertoires. Related work found strong thymic repertoire overlap between unrelated individuals.

The receptor was isolated from a boy under three years old with a congenital heart defect. The rearrangement links TRBV6-6 to TRBJ2-7, with a possible D match to TRBD2 (5 bases). The sequencing sample was made of thymocytes. This CDR3 is CASSYSHSLDSYEQYF. CDR3 sequence (DNA): TGTGCCAGCAGTTACTCGCATTCACTAGACTCCTACGAGCAGTACTTC.